Listed below are T cell receptor beta chains from one sample, sequenced in a study of cytomegalovirus exposure and HLA in healthy donors. TCRdb keeps only in-frame clones here, not all; method: immunoSEQ multiplex PCR. The sample yields approximately 120,000 clones, around four fifths seen once. The material sequenced was PBMCs. These receptors all stem from a man between 18 and 29 years old in good health and CMV-seropositive. CDR3s include the opening cysteine and the closing phenylalanine or tryptophan. Fields, in order: CDR3 length, V gene, J gene, CDR3 protein.

11	TRBV11-2	TRBJ2-5	CASSPVETQYF
14	TRBV6-5	TRBJ2-3	CASSYGTGVDTQYF
14	TRBV6-6	TRBJ1-1	CASSPQGAQTEAFF
17	TRBV2	TRBJ2-6	CASLSSVGVSGANVLTF
16	TRBV28	TRBJ1-5	CASKARGVGVYQPQHF
15	TRBV10-3	TRBJ2-7	CAITPSAAGSYEQYF
13	TRBV10-3	TRBJ2-1	CAIRTPSINEQFF
15	TRBV11-2	TRBJ2-1	CASSLGPGSGNEQFF
12	TRBV6-5	TRBJ1-2	CASSQGIYGYTF
12	TRBV6-5	TRBJ2-1	CASSLPSGEQFF
14	TRBV10-3	TRBJ1-4	CAISDSATNEKLFF
13	TRBV11-3	TRBJ2-1	CASSVSGGNEQFF
15	TRBV10-3	TRBJ2-2	CAIGQRAVNTGELFF
15	TRBV28	TRBJ2-3	CASRHSGGAADTQYF
14	TRBV5-8	TRBJ1-5	CASSRRGPDQPQHF
15	TRBV7-7	TRBJ2-5	CASSLTGGPQETQYF
10	TRBV6-6	TRBJ1-1	CASSQTEAFF
16	TRBV4-1	TRBJ1-5	CASSQETGGSFQPQHF
14	TRBV7-9	TRBJ1-5	CASRAPGQSEPQHF
15	TRBV5-5	TRBJ2-1	CASSRTSGGGNEQFF
14	TRBV6-6	TRBJ2-7	CASSYGLAGYEQYF
18	TRBV9	TRBJ1-2	CASSVDPLQGPRQLGYTF
14	TRBV18	TRBJ2-1	CASSPLPSGDEQFF
11	TRBV30	TRBJ2-7	CAMGSSYEQYF
14	TRBV10-1	TRBJ2-1	CASSESGRDNEQFF
15	TRBV2	TRBJ2-7	CASSYAGTSGYEQYF
11	TRBV7-9	TRBJ2-2	CASSPLYELFF